The next 18 T cell receptor beta chains were all read from a single sample in a study of cytomegalovirus exposure and HLA in healthy donors. The PCR contained 60 Vbeta and 13 Jbeta primers. Generated by immunoSEQ multiplex PCR, the TCRdb table keeps only in-frame clones and is missing some. Of roughly 56,000 clones listed, 81% were seen once; the top ten hold 2.5%. Sequencing input: PBMCs. Receptors originate from a boy between 5 and 17 years old in good health and CMV-seropositive.

The genes are TRBV6-1 and TRBJ2-3; possibly TRBD2 for D (6 bases). The V gene's germline CDR1 is MNHNS and CDR2 SASEGT. Trimming left V 8 bases short and J 4 bases short, with 19 bases between. The CDR3 has 15 residues. The CDR3, as DNA: TGTGCCAGCCGGCCCGGACTATTTCTCGCAGATACGCAGTATTTT. This codes for CASRPGLFLADTQYF.

With regard to this clone: A read error may produce the germline difference seen at one junction end. The chain carries TRBV7-7 and TRBJ2-2; D is perhaps TRBD2 (6 bases). Germline CDR1 and CDR2: SSHAT and FNYEAQ (reference sequence). The CDR3 is 14 residues long. The CDR3 protein is CASSLAANTGELFF. Here the CDR3 DNA reads TGTGCTAGCAGCTTAGCGGCAAACACCGGGGAGCTGTTTTTT. The whole variable domain, remainder taken from reference TRBV7-7 and TRBJ2-2, is GAGVSQSPRYKVTKRGQDVTLRCDPISSHATLYWYQQALGQGPEFLTYFNYEAQPDKSGLPSDRFSAERPEGSISTLTIQRTEQRDSAMYRCASSLAANTGELFFGEGSRLTVL.

The chain carries TRBV5-1 and TRBJ2-3; 9 bases align to TRBD2. V shed 5 bases, J shed 2 bases, and the junction held 18 bases outside the gene matches. The CDR3 totals 19 residues. Germline lookup yields CDR1 SGHRS and CDR2 YFSETQ. DNA of the CDR3: TGCGCCAGCAGTTCCAACTCCCAGACTAGCGGACATCTCACAGATACGCAGTATTTT. This codes for CASSSNSQTSGHLTDTQYF. The full variable domain, with the rest looked up from reference TRBV5-1 and TRBJ2-3, is KAGVTQTPRYLIKTRGQQVTLSCSPISGHRSVSWYQQTPGQGLQFLFEYFSETQRNKGNFPGRFSGRQFSNSRSEMNVSTLELGDSALYLCASSSNSQTSGHLTDTQYFGPGTRLTVL.

The chain is built from TRBV10-3 and TRBJ2-7, with D unresolved. The CDR3 extends over 11 amino acids. V lost 11 bases to trimming and J lost 9 bases, with 17 bases between them. Germline V lookup: CDR1 ENHRY, CDR2 SYGVKD. CDR3 loop: CAAGAPSTQYF. The CDR3 DNA reads TGTGCCGCCGGAGCCCCGTCGACGCAGTACTTC.

This chain uses TRBV4-2 with TRBJ2-2; TRBD1 is a possible D gene (5 bases). CDR3 length: 16 amino acids. Germline CDR1 and CDR2: LGHNA and YNFKEQ. V was pared by 4 bases and J by 2 bases, with 14 bases between. This CDR3 reads CASSPQKGENTGELFF. For the CDR3, the DNA is TGTGCCAGCAGCCCACAGAAAGGGGAAAACACCGGGGAGCTGTTTTTT.

The chain uses TRBV15 and TRBJ1-5; no firm D call. The CDR3 runs to 15 residues. In germline, CDR1 is LNHNV, CDR2 YYDKDF (reference sequence). V shed 0 bases and J shed 7 bases, with 13 bases lying between them. CDR3 bases: TGTGCCACCAGCAGAGATTGGGTGGCAGGACAGCCCCAGCATTTT. It translates to CATSRDWVAGQPQHF.

The chain is built from TRBV19 and TRBJ2-1, with D perhaps matching TRBD2 (5 bases). This CDR3 has 22 amino acids. V lost 2 bases and J lost 4, with 33 bases in between. CDR1 LNHDA and CDR2 SQIVND come from the germline V gene (reference sequence). CDR3: CASSIWLGKATLAAAQYNEQFF. CDR3 nucleotide sequence: TGTGCCAGTAGTATATGGTTAGGAAAGGCCACTTTGGCAGCGGCCCAATACAATGAGCAGTTCTTC.

The chain joins TRBV29-1 to TRBJ2-7; the D is unclear. The V end lost 4 bases, the J end lost 0 bases, and 4 bases lay between the germline ends. From germline, CDR1 is SQVTM and CDR2 ANQGSEA. The CDR3 runs 11 residues. The CDR3 DNA follows: TGCAGCGTTGGGGCCTCCTACGAGCAGTACTTC. This translates into CSVGASYEQYF.

This clone was detected a few times. The chain recombines TRBV25-1 with TRBJ2-2; 15 bases map to TRBD2. After removal of 5 bases from V and 6 bases from J, the junction contained 10 bases not matched to a gene. Germline assignment: CDR1 MGHDK and CDR2 SYGVNS. This CDR3 comprises 18 residues. The CDR3 reads CASSPPFGTSGGSGELFF. The CDR3 bases are TGTGCCAGCAGTCCGCCCTTCGGGACTAGCGGGGGGTCCGGGGAGCTGTTTTTT.

The J gene is TRBJ1-5, the V gene TRBV10-3; possibly TRBD1 for D (5 bases). The V gene lost 6 bases and the J gene lost 4 bases, with 10 bases spanning the gap. This CDR3 is built from 13 residues. The germline gives CDR1 ENHRY, CDR2 SYGVKD. The CDR3 sequence is CAISRDFNQPQHF. In DNA, the CDR3 is TGTGCCATCAGCCGGGACTTTAATCAGCCCCAGCATTTT.

The V call is TRBV5-8, the J call TRBJ1-2, with no clear D. From germline, CDR1 is SGHTS and CDR2 YDEGEE. Deletions cut 4 bases from V and 10 bases from J, with 26 bases between. The CDR3 extends over 16 amino acids. In DNA form, the CDR3 reads TGTGCCAGCAGCCCTTCCCGGATCGTGGGAGATCAGATCTACACCTTC. Protein sequence: CASSPSRIVGDQIYTF.

The gene calls are TRBV19 and TRBJ1-5, with TRBD1 matching over 7 bases. The CDR3 covers 14 residues. Trimming took 6 bases from V and 6 from J; bases not matched to a gene: 8. Looked up from germline, CDR1 is LNHDA and CDR2 is SQIVND (reference sequence). Here the CDR3 DNA reads TGTGCCAGTAGGGCGGGACAGCTTCCTCAGCCCCAGCATTTT. It codes for CASRAGQLPQPQHF.

The chain has TRBV4-1 and TRBJ1-5; no firm D call. Germline CDR1 reads MGHRA; CDR2 reads YSYEKL. The CDR3 length is 15 residues. V shed 6 bases and J shed 0 bases, with 12 bases lying between them. The CDR3 spells CASRPTVYSNQPQHF. The DNA of the CDR3 is TGCGCCAGCAGACCAACAGTTTATAGCAATCAGCCCCAGCATTTT.

In DNA, the CDR3 is TGTGCCAGCAGTACTGGGACTAGCGGTCAAGAGACCCAGTACTTC. This sequence encodes CASSTGTSGQETQYF. The V gene is TRBV6-5, the J gene TRBJ2-5, with TRBD2 matching over 11 bases. This CDR3 has 15 amino acids. From germline, CDR1 is MNHEY and CDR2 SVGAGI. The trim removed 5 bases at V and 2 bases at J, leaving 4 bases unmatched.

The V and J genes are TRBV15 and TRBJ2-3; no firm D call. Trimming removed 0 bases from V and 8 bases from J, with 6 bases in between. The germline CDR1 and CDR2 sequences are LNHNV and YYDKDF (reference sequence). This CDR3 is built from 12 residues. CDR3 region: CATSRDYGTQYF. CDR3 nucleotide sequence: TGTGCCACCAGCAGAGATTACGGTACGCAGTATTTT.

The chain employs TRBV11-2 and TRBJ2-7, with 8 bases identical to TRBD2. There are 14 residues in the CDR3. The germline CDR1 and CDR2 sequences are SGHAT and FQNNGV. V dropped 4 bases and J dropped 2; count of bases not matched to a gene: 4. The DNA for the CDR3 is TGTGCCAGCAGCTCCTCGCGGGGGGCCTACGAGCAGTACTTC. Residues: CASSSSRGAYEQYF.

V gene TRBV11-1 combines with J gene TRBJ2-5, with 7 bases identical to TRBD1. The J call may be faulty, since TRBJ2-7 better matches the DNA end. This CDR3 is built from 15 residues. Germline V lookup: CDR1 SGHAT, CDR2 FQDESV (reference sequence). DNA for the CDR3: TGTGCCAGCAGCTTTAGGGACAGCACCTCCTACGAGCAGTACTTC. This gives the protein CASSFRDSTSYEQYF.

V gene TRBV9 combines with J gene TRBJ1-5; D uncertain. From germline, CDR1 is SGDLS and CDR2 YYNGEE. The CDR3 has 16 residues. Between the trimmed V and J ends, which lost 0 bases and 3 bases, there was a span of 13 bases. The CDR3 loop reads CASSVGSRLNNQPQHF. The CDR3 coding sequence is TGTGCCAGCAGCGTAGGCTCGAGGTTAAACAATCAGCCCCAGCATTTT.